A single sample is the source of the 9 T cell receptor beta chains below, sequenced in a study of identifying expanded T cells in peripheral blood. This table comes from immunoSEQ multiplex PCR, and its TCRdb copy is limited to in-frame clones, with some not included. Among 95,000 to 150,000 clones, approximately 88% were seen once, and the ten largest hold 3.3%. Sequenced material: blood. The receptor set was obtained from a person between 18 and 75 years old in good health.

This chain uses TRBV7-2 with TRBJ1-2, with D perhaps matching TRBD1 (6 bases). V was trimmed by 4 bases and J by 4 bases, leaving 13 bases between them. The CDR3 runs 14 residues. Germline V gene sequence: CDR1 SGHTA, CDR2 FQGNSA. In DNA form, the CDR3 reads TGTGCCAGCAGCTCTACTGGGGGCGGCTATGGCTACACCTTC. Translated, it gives CASSSTGGGYGYTF.

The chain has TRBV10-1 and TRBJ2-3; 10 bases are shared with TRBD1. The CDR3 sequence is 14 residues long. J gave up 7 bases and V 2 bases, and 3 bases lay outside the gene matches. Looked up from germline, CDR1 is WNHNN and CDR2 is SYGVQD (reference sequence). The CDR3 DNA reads TGCGCCAGCAGTGAGGACAGGGGGCTGTATACGCAGTATTTT. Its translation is CASSEDRGLYTQYF.

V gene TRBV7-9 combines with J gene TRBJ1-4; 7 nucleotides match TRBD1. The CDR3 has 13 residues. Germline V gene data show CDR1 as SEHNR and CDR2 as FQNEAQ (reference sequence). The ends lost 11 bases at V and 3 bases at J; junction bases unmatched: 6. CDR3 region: CAGRDSSNEKLFF. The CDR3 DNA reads TGTGCCGGACGGGACAGCTCTAATGAAAAACTGTTTTTT.

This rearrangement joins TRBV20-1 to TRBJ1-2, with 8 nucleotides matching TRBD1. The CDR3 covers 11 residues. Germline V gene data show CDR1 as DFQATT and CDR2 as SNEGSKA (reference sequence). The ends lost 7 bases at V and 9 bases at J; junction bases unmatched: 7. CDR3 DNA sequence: TGCAGTGTTTGGGACAGGTTGCGCTACACCTTC. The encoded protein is CSVWDRLRYTF.

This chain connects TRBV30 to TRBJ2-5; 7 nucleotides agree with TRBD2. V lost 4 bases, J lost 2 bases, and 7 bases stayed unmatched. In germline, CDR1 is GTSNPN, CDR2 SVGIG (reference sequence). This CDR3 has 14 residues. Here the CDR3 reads CAWNPSGPQETQYF. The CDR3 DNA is TGTGCCTGGAACCCTAGCGGTCCACAAGAGACCCAGTACTTC.

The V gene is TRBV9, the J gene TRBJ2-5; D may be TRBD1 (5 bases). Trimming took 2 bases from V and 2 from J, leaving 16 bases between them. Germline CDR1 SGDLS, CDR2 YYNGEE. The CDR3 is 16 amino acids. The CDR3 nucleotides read TGTGCCAGCAGCGTTTCTGGGTCAGGGTGGCAAGAGACCCAGTACTTC. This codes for CASSVSGSGWQETQYF.

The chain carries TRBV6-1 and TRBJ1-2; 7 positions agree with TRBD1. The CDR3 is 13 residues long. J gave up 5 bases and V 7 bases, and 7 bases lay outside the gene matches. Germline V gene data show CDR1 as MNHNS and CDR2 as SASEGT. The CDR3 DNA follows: TGTGCCAGCATAAAGACAGGGAAGTATGGCTACACCTTC. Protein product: CASIKTGKYGYTF.

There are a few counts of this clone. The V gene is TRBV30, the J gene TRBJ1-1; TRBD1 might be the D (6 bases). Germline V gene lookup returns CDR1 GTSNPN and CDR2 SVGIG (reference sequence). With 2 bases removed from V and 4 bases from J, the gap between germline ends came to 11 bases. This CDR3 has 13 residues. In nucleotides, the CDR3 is TGTGCCTGGAGTTCCTCAGGGGTCACTGAAGCTTTCTTT. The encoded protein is CAWSSSGVTEAFF.

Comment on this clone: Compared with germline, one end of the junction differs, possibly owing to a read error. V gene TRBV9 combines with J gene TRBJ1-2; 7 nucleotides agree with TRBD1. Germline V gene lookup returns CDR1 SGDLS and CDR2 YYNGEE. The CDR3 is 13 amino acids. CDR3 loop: CASSVGDRQGCTF. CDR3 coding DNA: TGTGCCAGCAGCGTAGGAGACCGACAGGGCTGCACCTTC.